These 21 T cell receptor beta chains were all obtained from the same sample, sequenced in a study of shared clonotypes between healthy human individuals. Here immunoSEQ multiplex PCR was the method, and the copy in TCRdb shows in-frame clones only, minus some. Among over 400,000 clones listed, roughly 80% were seen once. Sequencing input: PBMCs. These receptors were obtained from a woman aged 40 to 50 in good health. Some clones in this sample may be carry-over from other donors' samples.

This chain uses TRBV4-1 with TRBJ2-7; 12 bases fit TRBD2. This CDR3 contains 15 residues. V lost 3 bases and J lost 1; bases outside the gene matches: 1. Germline V CDR1 and CDR2: MGHRA, YSYEKL. CDR3 sequence (DNA): TGCGCCAGCAGCCAGACTAGCGGGAGATCCTACGAGCAGTACTTC. It translates to CASSQTSGRSYEQYF.

V gene TRBV18 combines with J gene TRBJ1-2; a possible D gene is TRBD1 (5 bases). Deletions cut 2 bases from V and 3 bases from J, with 10 bases between. There are 14 residues in the CDR3. Germline V gives CDR1 KGHSH, CDR2 LQKENI. The CDR3 sequence: CASSPETGHYGYTF. CDR3 in DNA: TGTGCCAGCTCACCAGAAACAGGACACTATGGCTACACCTTC.

The CDR3 reads CASSLGHPYEQYF. In nucleotides, the CDR3 is TGTGCCAGCAGCTTAGGACACCCCTACGAGCAGTACTTC. This rearrangement joins TRBV11-2 to TRBJ2-7, with D hard to call. CDR1 and CDR2 from the germline V gene are SGHAT and FQNNGV. Between the trimmed V and J ends, which lost 1 base and 2 bases, there was a span of 6 bases. The CDR3 spans 13 residues.

V gene TRBV10-1 combines with J gene TRBJ2-7; 7 bases match TRBD1. Per germline, CDR1 WNHNN and CDR2 SYGVQD (reference sequence). V shed 5 bases, J shed 4 bases, and the junction held 8 bases outside the gene matches. This CDR3 spans 14 amino acids. This CDR3 is CASSPGTEFYEQYF. The CDR3 region has the DNA TGCGCCAGCAGTCCCGGGACAGAGTTTTACGAGCAGTACTTC.

The chain employs TRBV4-3 and TRBJ2-6; D may correspond to TRBD1 or TRBD2 (5 bases each). The CDR3 length is 16 residues. CDR1 is LGHNA and CDR2 is YSLEER in the germline V gene. With 4 bases removed from V and 0 bases from J, the gap between germline ends came to 10 bases. The CDR3 coding sequence is TGCGCCAGCAGCCCAGAGGGGATCTCTGGGGCCAACGTCCTGACTTTC. Translation: CASSPEGISGANVLTF.

The chain uses TRBV5-4 and TRBJ2-5; 8 bases agree with TRBD1. The CDR3 contains 15 residues. Trimming removed 0 bases from V and 5 bases from J; junction bases left unmatched: 6. The germline V gene encodes CDR1 SGHNT and CDR2 YYREEE (reference sequence). This CDR3 reads CASSLAGQGRETQYF. DNA for the CDR3: TGTGCCAGCAGCTTGGCCGGACAGGGACGCGAGACCCAGTACTTC.

The chain is built from TRBV27 and TRBJ2-7; D is undetermined. Per the germline V gene, CDR1 is MNHEY and CDR2 is SMNVEV (reference sequence). This CDR3 spans 14 amino acids. The V end lost 3 bases, the J end lost 0 bases, and 9 bases lay between the germline ends. The CDR3 protein is CASSFQLSSYEQYF. The CDR3 DNA reads TGTGCCAGCAGTTTCCAGCTAAGCTCCTACGAGCAGTACTTC.

The rearrangement links TRBV5-4 to TRBJ1-4; D gene uncertain. Trimming pared 2 bases from V and 0 bases from J, leaving 5 bases between. CDR3 length equals 14 residues. Germline V lookup: CDR1 SGHNT, CDR2 YYREEE (reference sequence). The CDR3 region has the DNA TGTGCCAGCAGCTTAGGCACAACTAATGAAAAACTGTTTTTT. Translating it yields CASSLGTTNEKLFF.

Points on this clone: One junction end disagrees with the germline gene, perhaps due to a read error. The CDR3 is CASSSPYSRDTQYF. The CDR3 bases are TGTGCCAGCAGCAGCCCATATAGCAGAGATACGCAGTATTTT. The chain combines TRBV7-2 with TRBJ2-3; no firm D call. CDR1 and CDR2 from the germline V gene are SGHTA and FQGNSA. CDR3 length equals 14 residues.

This rearrangement joins TRBV19 to TRBJ1-5, with D possibly TRBD1 on 6 matching bases. The V gene lost 6 bases and the J gene lost 0 bases, with 30 bases spanning the gap. In germline, CDR1 is LNHDA, CDR2 SQIVND (reference sequence). This CDR3 spans 21 amino acids. The CDR3 coding sequence is TGTGCCAGTAGCCGTCCCAAACCGCGGGCAGGGGAACCCTATAGCAATCAGCCCCAGCATTTT. Its translation is CASSRPKPRAGEPYSNQPQHF.

CDR3 in amino acids: CASSLAGTRGTEAFF. The CDR3 region has the DNA TGTGCCAGCAGCTTAGCGGGGACCAGGGGCACTGAAGCTTTCTTT. V is TRBV7-2 and J is TRBJ1-1, with a weak D call TRBD1 (6 bases). The germline V gene encodes CDR1 SGHTA and CDR2 FQGNSA. V was shortened by 0 bases and J by 4 bases, with 12 bases between the two germline ends. The CDR3 is made up of 15 amino acids.

The chain couples TRBV30 to TRBJ1-1; D unclear. The germline V gene encodes CDR1 GTSNPN and CDR2 SVGIG (reference sequence). The CDR3 runs to 14 residues. Trimming removed 1 base at V and 0 bases at J, with 9 bases between. The CDR3 protein is CAWSAGQMNTEAFF. The CDR3 DNA sequence: TGTGCCTGGAGTGCCGGGCAGATGAACACTGAAGCTTTCTTT. Looking up the rest from reference TRBV30 and TRBJ1-1 gives the full variable domain: SQTIHQWPATLVQPVGSPLSLECTVEGTSNPNLYWYRQAAGRGLQLLFYSVGIGQISSEVPQNLSASRPQDRQFILSSKKLLLSDSGFYLCAWSAGQMNTEAFFGQGTRLTVV.

The gene calls are TRBV11-2 and TRBJ2-6; a weak D match, TRBD2 (6 bases). This CDR3 has 17 amino acids. V dropped 6 bases and J dropped 2 bases, with 17 bases sitting between them. Germline CDR1 and CDR2: SGHAT and FQNNGV. CDR3 sequence: CASREGRIKAGANVLTF. The CDR3 bases are TGTGCCAGCAGGGAGGGCCGGATTAAAGCTGGGGCCAACGTCCTGACTTTC. The whole variable domain, remainder taken from reference TRBV11-2 and TRBJ2-6, is EAGVAQSPRYKIIEKRQSVAFWCNPISGHATLYWYQQILGQGPKLLIQFQNNGVVDDSQLPKDRFSAERLKGVDSTLKIQPAKLEDSAVYLCASREGRIKAGANVLTFGAGSRLTVL.

This clone occurred once. The rearrangement joins TRBV20-1 to TRBJ2-7; D not certain. Germline lookup yields CDR1 DFQATT and CDR2 SNEGSKA (reference sequence). V shed 5 bases and J shed 1 base, with 6 bases lying between them. The CDR3 sequence is 11 residues long. DNA for the CDR3: TGCAGTGCTCAATCATCCTACGAGCAGTACTTC. This encodes CSAQSSYEQYF.

The chain couples TRBV4-1 to TRBJ1-2; the D gene is possibly TRBD1 (5 bases). CDR3 length: 14 amino acids. Germline V gene sequence: CDR1 MGHRA, CDR2 YSYEKL. Deletions cut 1 base from V and 2 bases from J, with 8 bases between. CDR3 protein: CASSQATGNYGYTF. The DNA of the CDR3 is TGCGCCAGCAGCCAAGCCACAGGAAACTATGGCTACACCTTC.

The genes are TRBV5-6 and TRBJ1-1, with D possibly TRBD1 on 6 matching bases. With 4 bases removed from V and 6 bases from J, the gap between germline ends came to 19 bases. CDR3 length equals 15 residues. The germline V gene has CDR1 SGHDT and CDR2 YYEEEE. The CDR3 loop is CASSIGPGQWAEAFF. In DNA form, the CDR3 reads TGTGCCAGCAGCATCGGCCCGGGACAATGGGCTGAAGCTTTCTTT.

This clone came up a few times. A much larger clone is a single base away; this may be a read error. This chain joins TRBV30 and TRBJ2-2; possibly TRBD1 for D (6 bases). CDR3 length equals 16 residues. CDR1 is GTSNPN and CDR2 is SVGIG in the germline V gene (reference sequence). The CDR3 DNA is TGTGCCTGGCGACGCGGAGGACAGAGGAACACCTGGGAGCTGTTTTTT. Translating it yields CAWRRGGQRNTWELFF.

The chain employs TRBV9 and TRBJ2-3; TRBD1 matches 9 bases. The V and J ends lost 3 bases and 5 bases, in that order; junction bases with no gene match: 13. CDR3 length: 17 amino acids. Germline assignment: CDR1 SGDLS and CDR2 YYNGEE. The CDR3 is CASSARRGQGRGDTQYF. The CDR3 nucleotides are TGTGCCAGCAGCGCGAGGAGGGGACAGGGTAGGGGAGATACGCAGTATTTT. The whole variable domain, filled in from reference TRBV9 and TRBJ2-3, reads DSGVTQTPKHLITATGQRVTLRCSPRSGDLSVYWYQQSLDQGLQFLIQYYNGEERAKGNILERFSAQQFPDLHSELNLSSLELGDSALYFCASSARRGQGRGDTQYFGPGTRLTVL.

The DNA for the CDR3 is TGTGCCATCAGTGAGTCGCTCGGTAGCGGGAGCCAAGAGACCCAGTACTTC. It yields the protein CAISESLGSGSQETQYF. This chain links TRBV10-3 with TRBJ2-5; TRBD2 matches 9 bases. J gave up 1 base and V 0 bases, and 6 bases lay outside the gene matches. The CDR3 is 17 amino acids. Germline V gene data show CDR1 as ENHRY and CDR2 as SYGVKD.

Comments on this clone: A far bigger clonotype differs at one base, so this is likely a read error. The identical CDR3 is also encoded by other nucleotide sequences in the sample. The chain combines TRBV30 with TRBJ1-2, with D uncertain. CDR1 and CDR2 from the germline V gene are GTSNPN and SVGIG (reference sequence). The CDR3 has 13 residues. CDR3 loop: CAWSVHRTYGYTF. The CDR3 DNA is TGTGCCTGGAGTGTTCACAGAACCTATGGCTATACCTTC.

The V and J genes are TRBV7-2 and TRBJ2-5, with 12 nucleotides matching TRBD2. Germline V gene sequence: CDR1 SGHTA, CDR2 FQGNSA. This CDR3 comprises 18 residues. J lost 6 bases, V lost 1 base, and 12 bases had no gene match. CDR3 in DNA: TGTGCCAGCAGCTTAGGCGGCCTAGCGGGAGGGCCGGGGAAGACCCAGTACTTC. Its translation is CASSLGGLAGGPGKTQYF.